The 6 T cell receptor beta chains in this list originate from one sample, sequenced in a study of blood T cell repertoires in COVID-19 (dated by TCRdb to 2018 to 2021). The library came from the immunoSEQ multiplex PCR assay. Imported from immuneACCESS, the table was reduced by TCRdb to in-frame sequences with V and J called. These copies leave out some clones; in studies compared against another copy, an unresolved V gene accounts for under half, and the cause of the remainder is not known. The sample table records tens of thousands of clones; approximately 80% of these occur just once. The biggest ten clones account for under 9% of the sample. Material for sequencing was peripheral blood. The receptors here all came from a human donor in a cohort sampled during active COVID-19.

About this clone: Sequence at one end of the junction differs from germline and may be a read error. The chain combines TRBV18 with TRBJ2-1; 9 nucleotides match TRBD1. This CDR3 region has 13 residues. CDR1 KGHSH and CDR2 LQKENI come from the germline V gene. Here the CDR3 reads CASSPQGANEQFF. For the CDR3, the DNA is TGTGCCAGCTCCCCACAGGGGGCTAATGAGCAGTTCTTC.

CDR3 amino acids: CASTSGATDTQYF. The CDR3 nucleotides are TGCGCCAGCACGAGCGGGGCCACAGATACGCAGTATTTT. The chain joins TRBV5-1 to TRBJ2-3; 7 bases align to TRBD2. The germline V gene has CDR1 SGHRS and CDR2 YFSETQ. With 6 bases clipped from V and 2 bases from J, the junction kept 3 bases outside the gene matches. The CDR3 spans 13 residues.

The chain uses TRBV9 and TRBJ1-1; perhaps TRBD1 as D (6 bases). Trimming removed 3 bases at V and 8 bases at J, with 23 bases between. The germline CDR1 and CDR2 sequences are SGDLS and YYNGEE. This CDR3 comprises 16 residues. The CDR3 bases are TGTGCCAGCAGCGCTCGCGAAGACTCACGAAGGGGGGAAGCTTTCTTT. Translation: CASSAREDSRRGEAFF.

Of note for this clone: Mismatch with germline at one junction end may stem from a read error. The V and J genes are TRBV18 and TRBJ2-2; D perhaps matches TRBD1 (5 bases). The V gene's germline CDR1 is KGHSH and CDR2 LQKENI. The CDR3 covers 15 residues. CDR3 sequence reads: CASSQQGPNTGELFF. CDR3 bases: TGTGCCAGTTCACAGCAGGGCCCGAACACCGGGGAGCTGTTTTTT.

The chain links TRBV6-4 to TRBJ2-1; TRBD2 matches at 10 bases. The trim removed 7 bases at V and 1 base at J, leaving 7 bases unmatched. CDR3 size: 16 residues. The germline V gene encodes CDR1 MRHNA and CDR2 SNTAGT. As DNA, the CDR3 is TGTGCCAGCACTAGACAAGCGGGAGGGTCCTACAATGAGCAGTTCTTC. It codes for CASTRQAGGSYNEQFF.

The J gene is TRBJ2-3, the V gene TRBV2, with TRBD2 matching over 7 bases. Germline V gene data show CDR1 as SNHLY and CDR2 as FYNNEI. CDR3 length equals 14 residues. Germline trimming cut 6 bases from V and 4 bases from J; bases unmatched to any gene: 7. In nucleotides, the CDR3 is TGTGCCAGCAGCCCGAACGGGAGGTCAGATACGCAGTATTTT. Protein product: CASSPNGRSDTQYF.